These T cell receptor beta chains were read from a single sample in a study of T-cell reconstitution after alpha-beta-depleted transplantation in children. TCRdb re-derived calls from the PCR reads in MiXCR, one entry per CDR3 protein. The sample lists 300,000 or so distinct CDR3 sequences; nearly 10% were seen once. Sequencing used PBMCs from the stem cell graft donor, obtained from the stem cell graft. The origin of the receptors is a human donor who donated a stem cell graft to a child with SCID. Both conserved end residues are part of each CDR3. The D gene is left open where the match is weak. Not all rows give a size; the values are once, few, many and, for expanded clones, a class.

J gene,D gene,clone size,V gene,CDR3 DNA,CDR3 protein
TRBJ1-2,.,many,TRBV3-1,TGTGCCAGCAGCCAATATTCTGGCTACACCTTC,CASSQYSGYTF
TRBJ2-7,.,many,TRBV10-3,TGTGCCATCAGTGAGGGGACAAAATCCTACGAGCAGTACTTC,CAISEGTKSYEQYF
TRBJ2-7,.,.,TRBV5-1,TGCGCCAGCAGCTTGGGCGAGTACGAGCAGTACTTC,CASSLGEYEQYF
TRBJ2-3,TRBD1,.,TRBV24-1,TGTGCCACCAGTGACCAGACCCCAGGACAAGGGGGCACGCAGTATTTT,CATSDQTPGQGGTQYF
TRBJ1-2,.,.,TRBV29-1,TGCAGCGTCAGAACCCAACAGGGACATGGCTACACCTTC,CSVRTQQGHGYTF
TRBJ2-2,TRBD2,few,TRBV6-1,TGTGCCAGCAGGTTGGGACTAGCGGGGGTAAACACCGGGGAGCTGTTTTTT,CASRLGLAGVNTGELFF
TRBJ2-5,.,many,TRBV7-2,TGTGCCAGCAGCCCATTGGAGACCCAGTACTTC,CASSPLETQYF
TRBJ2-7,.,few,TRBV3-1,TGTGCCAGCAGCCAAGAGTTGTTCAGGTTTAACGAGCAGTACTTC,CASSQELFRFNEQYF
TRBJ2-7,TRBD1,.,TRBV6-5,TGTGCCAGCAGTTACCCCGGGACAGGGGGCTACGAGCAGTACTTC,CASSYPGTGGYEQYF
TRBJ1-6,TRBD1,few,TRBV13,TGTGCCAGCAGCCCCCGACAGGGAGTAAGGTCACCCCTCCACTTT,CASSPRQGVRSPLHF
TRBJ2-1,TRBD2,few,TRBV3-1,TGTGCCAGCAGCCAAGGGACTAGCGTGGGGAATGAGCAGTTCTTC,CASSQGTSVGNEQFF
TRBJ2-5,.,few,TRBV5-1,TGCGCCAGCAGCAACTCCGACTATCCCAAGGGTGAGACCCAGTACTTC,CASSNSDYPKGETQYF
TRBJ2-6,.,few,TRBV27,TGTGCCAGCAGTAACAACAGGGCCGGGGTGTCCGGGGCCAACGTCCTGACTTTC,CASSNNRAGVSGANVLTF
TRBJ1-4,.,many,TRBV3-1,TGTGCCAGCAGCCGAGGGCAGGGATTTGCAACTAATGAAAAACTGTTTTTT,CASSRGQGFATNEKLFF
TRBJ2-5,.,few,TRBV7-6,TGTGCCAGCAGTTCGGACTACCAAGAGACCCAGTACTTC,CASSSDYQETQYF
TRBJ1-4,.,many,TRBV7-2,TGTGCCAGCAGCTTTCCCCAGATCGGTAAACTGTTTTTT,CASSFPQIGKLFF
TRBJ2-7,.,few,TRBV29-1,TGCAGCGTTGCCCTTGGGGGCCCCGACGAGCAGTACTTC,CSVALGGPDEQYF
TRBJ2-7,TRBD1,.,TRBV6-5,TGTGCCAGCAGTTACTCACACAGGGGGGCGTACGAGCAGTACTTC,CASSYSHRGAYEQYF
TRBJ1-6,.,many,TRBV9,TGTGCCAGCAGCGCAGGGACCCCCGGAGATTCACCCCTCCACTTT,CASSAGTPGDSPLHF
TRBJ2-2,.,.,TRBV7-8,TGTGCCAGCAGCACCTTGACTACCCCACGGAAAAATTCCGGGGAGCTGTTTTTT,CASSTLTTPRKNSGELFF
TRBJ1-2,TRBD1,many,TRBV6-5,TGTGCCAGCAGTTCCCCCACGGACAGGAACTATGGCTACACCTTC,CASSSPTDRNYGYTF
TRBJ1-1,TRBD1,.,TRBV5-1,TGCGCCAGCAGACTGGCCGAACAGGGGATAGGAGCTTTCTTT,CASRLAEQGIGAFF